One sample yielded the 19 T cell receptor beta chains listed below, sequenced in a study of cytomegalovirus exposure and HLA in healthy donors. Both 60 Vbeta primers and 13 Jbeta primers went into the PCR. Data came from immunoSEQ multiplex PCR; TCRdb stores just in-frame clones and leaves some out. Of roughly 170,000 clones listed, 80% are singletons. Sequencing was done on a sample of PBMCs. These receptors originate from a boy between 5 and 17 years old in good health and CMV-seronegative.

The chain joins TRBV27 to TRBJ1-2; 7 nucleotides line up with TRBD1. Losses at the gene ends were 4 bases for V and 6 bases for J; bases not matched to a gene: 8. The CDR3 contains 14 residues. Germline assignment: CDR1 MNHEY and CDR2 SMNVEV (reference sequence). The CDR3 nucleotides read TGTGCCAGCAGTTCAACAGGGGTAATGGATGGCTACACCTTC. This sequence encodes CASSSTGVMDGYTF.

In DNA form, the CDR3 reads TGTGCCAGCAGCGTGGGGGGTTCGGGCACTGAAGCTTTCTTT. Translated, it gives CASSVGGSGTEAFF. The rearrangement uses TRBV9 and TRBJ1-1, with a weak D call TRBD1 (5 bases). Germline V gene lookup returns CDR1 SGDLS and CDR2 YYNGEE. The CDR3 loop spans 14 amino acids. V dropped 2 bases and J dropped 4 bases, with 12 bases sitting between them. The entire variable domain, with the rest obtained from reference TRBV9 and TRBJ1-1, is as follows: DSGVTQTPKHLITATGQRVTLRCSPRSGDLSVYWYQQSLDQGLQFLIQYYNGEERAKGNILERFSAQQFPDLHSELNLSSLELGDSALYFCASSVGGSGTEAFFGQGTRLTVV.

The chain is built from TRBV25-1 and TRBJ1-1; no reliable D call. Trimming took off 5 bases at V and 2 bases at J, with 9 bases between the two ends. The CDR3 runs to 13 residues. Germline V CDR1 and CDR2: MGHDK, SYGVNS. This CDR3 reads CASSLRYNTEAFF. The CDR3, as DNA: TGTGCCAGCAGTTTGAGGTACAACACTGAAGCTTTCTTT.

The V and J genes are TRBV11-3 and TRBJ1-2; no clear D. Between the trimmed V and J ends, which lost 1 base and 6 bases, there was a span of 15 bases. The CDR3 consists of 15 residues. CDR1 is SGHNT, CDR2 YENEEA, per germline. CDR3 in DNA: TGTGCCAGCAGCTTAGCTGGCAGATTTTTGGATGGCTACACCTTC. This translates into CASSLAGRFLDGYTF.

The chain combines TRBV10-2 with TRBJ2-1, with TRBD2 identical over 10 bases. CDR3 length equals 14 residues. V was clipped by 3 bases and J by 10 bases; unmatched bases: 6. Germline-derived CDR1 and CDR2 are WSHSY and SAAADI. This CDR3 reads CASSEAGGPGEQFF. In DNA, the CDR3 is TGCGCCAGCAGTGAAGCGGGGGGGCCTGGGGAGCAGTTCTTC.

V gene TRBV30 combines with J gene TRBJ2-2; TRBD1 matches at 10 bases. V lost 5 bases to trimming and J lost 8 bases; unmatched junction nucleotides: 5. CDR3 length equals 13 residues. From germline, CDR1 is GTSNPN and CDR2 SVGIG (reference sequence). The CDR3 nucleotides are TGTGCCTGGGACAGGGGGCAGGCGGGGGAGCTGTTTTTT. Translated: CAWDRGQAGELFF.

The J gene is TRBJ2-1, the V gene TRBV19; 7 positions match TRBD1. Trimming at V came to 7 bases and at J to 5 bases, leaving 5 bases not matched to a gene. Germline V gives CDR1 LNHDA, CDR2 SQIVND (reference sequence). CDR3 length: 13 amino acids. The DNA for the CDR3 is TGTGCCAGTATGAACAGGGGTCACAATGAGCAGTTCTTC. Residues: CASMNRGHNEQFF.

The CDR3 coding sequence is TGCGCCAGCACATTGACTAGCGGGGGCCGGGAGCAGTACTTC. Protein product: CASTLTSGGREQYF. This chain connects TRBV5-1 to TRBJ2-7; TRBD2 agrees at 12 bases. Trimming removed 6 bases from V and 7 bases from J; junction bases left unmatched: 8. Germline CDR1 and CDR2: SGHRS and YFSETQ. There are 14 residues in the CDR3.

The rearrangement joins TRBV11-2 to TRBJ1-1; D may be TRBD1 (6 bases). Germline V gene lookup returns CDR1 SGHAT and CDR2 FQNNGV. V was shortened by 3 bases and J by 1 base, with 9 bases between the two germline ends. This CDR3 has 14 amino acids. As DNA, the CDR3 is TGTGCCAGCAGCTTTGGACAGCAGAACACTGAAGCTTTCTTT. Amino acids: CASSFGQQNTEAFF.

The chain has TRBV19 and TRBJ2-5; 12 bases line up with TRBD2. Germline CDR1 LNHDA, CDR2 SQIVND (reference sequence). The ends lost 7 bases at V and 5 bases at J; junction bases unmatched: 11. CDR3 length equals 16 residues. CDR3 nucleotide sequence: TGTGCCAGTACGGAGACTAGCGGGAGCCGCAGGGAGACCCAGTACTTC. Amino acid sequence: CASTETSGSRRETQYF.

The chain joins TRBV6-5 to TRBJ1-2, with 7 positions matching TRBD1. V was pared by 8 bases and J by 1 base, with 7 bases of the junction left unmatched. CDR1 and CDR2 (germline): MNHEY, SVGAGI. This CDR3 contains 14 residues. CDR3 amino acids: CASSPGQHNYGYTF. The CDR3 DNA is TGTGCCAGCTCACCGGGACAGCATAACTATGGCTACACCTTC.

The gene calls are TRBV4-1 and TRBJ2-2; no definite D call. The CDR3 consists of 16 residues. Per germline, CDR1 MGHRA and CDR2 YSYEKL. V gave up 1 base and J gave up 0 bases, with 9 bases separating them. The CDR3, as DNA: TGCGCCAGCAGCCAAGGATCGGCGGCGAACACCGGGGAGCTGTTTTTT. Residues: CASSQGSAANTGELFF.

J is TRBJ2-3 and V is TRBV6-5; 8 bases are a match to TRBD2. Germline V gene lookup returns CDR1 MNHEY and CDR2 SVGAGI. V lost 2 bases and J lost 0; bases outside the gene matches: 4. The length of the CDR3 is 16 residues. CDR3 sequence reads: CASSYGTGGSTDTQYF. The CDR3, as DNA: TGTGCCAGCAGTTACGGGACGGGGGGGAGCACAGATACGCAGTATTTT.

This sequence joins TRBV7-2 and TRBJ2-2; D perhaps matches TRBD1 (5 bases). V dropped 1 base and J dropped 3 bases, with 9 bases sitting between them. This CDR3 is built from 15 residues. Germline assignment: CDR1 SGHTA and CDR2 FQGNSA. The CDR3 DNA follows: TGTGCCAGCAGCTTAGTCAGGGCTGACACCGGGGAGCTGTTTTTT. Translated: CASSLVRADTGELFF.

The sample holds one count of this clone. The chain joins TRBV7-9 to TRBJ2-3; TRBD2 matches 13 bases. The CDR3 is 16 residues long. With V trimmed by 5 bases and J by 1 base, 3 bases remained unmatched. Germline assignment: CDR1 SEHNR and CDR2 FQNEAQ (reference sequence). The CDR3 reads CASSRGLAGGTDTQYF. CDR3 sequence (DNA): TGTGCCAGCAGCCGAGGACTAGCGGGGGGCACAGATACGCAGTATTTT.

V is TRBV5-8 and J is TRBJ2-5; 14 bases agree with TRBD2. The CDR3 is made up of 16 amino acids. After removal of 4 bases from V and 2 bases from J, the junction contained 4 bases not matched to a gene. CDR1 is SGHTS, CDR2 YDEGEE, per germline. The CDR3 DNA reads TGTGCCAGCAGCGGGAGACTAGCGGGGGGGCAAGAGACCCAGTACTTC. It translates to CASSGRLAGGQETQYF.

The V gene is TRBV7-9, the J gene TRBJ1-4, with a tentative D call TRBD1 (6 bases). Germline assignment: CDR1 SEHNR and CDR2 FQNEAQ (reference sequence). The ends were cut back, 3 bases at V and 7 bases at J, with 21 bases in the middle. This CDR3 has 17 amino acids. CDR3 nucleotide sequence: TGTGCCAGCAGCTTGGCGGGGGACACCGCTAATGGTGAAAAACTGTTTTTT. Amino acids: CASSLAGDTANGEKLFF.

The chain employs TRBV11-2 and TRBJ1-5; D is possibly TRBD1 (5 bases). Germline CDR1 and CDR2: SGHAT and FQNNGV. This CDR3 spans 15 amino acids. Deletions cut 1 base from V and 7 bases from J, with 14 bases between. CDR3: CASSLASGSSQPQHF. CDR3 DNA sequence: TGTGCCAGCAGCTTAGCGTCAGGGTCAAGCCAGCCCCAGCATTTT.

The gene calls are TRBV11-2 and TRBJ1-2, with TRBD1 as a possible D gene (6 bases). Germline loops: CDR1 SGHAT, CDR2 FQNNGV. The CDR3 has 13 residues. V was clipped by 0 bases and J by 8 bases, with 10 bases between them. This CDR3 reads CASSLDRGGGYTF. In DNA form, the CDR3 reads TGTGCCAGCAGCTTAGACAGGGGTGGAGGCTACACCTTC.